This record concerns one T cell receptor beta chain sequence. Source study methods: Amplified reference gene primers provided the basis for estimating nucleated cell counts. Assay: immunoSEQ multiplex PCR; the TCRdb copy retains only in-frame clones and omits some. The V and J calls and clone size are taken from that table; D and trimming were inferred from the DNA. The sample has roughly 150,000 clones, around 88% seen once. The sample comes from a study of blood T cell repertoires in COVID-19. Turning to the study itself: Acute and convalescent COVID-19 samples came from the United States, Italy and Spain. From T cells, B-cell-depleted T cells, or PBMCs came the material, which was cDNA or gDNA.

This CDR3 comprises 13 residues. The V gene's germline CDR1 is ENHRY and CDR2 SYGVKD. Trimming removed 9 bases at V and 1 base at J, with 12 bases between. This chain connects TRBV10-3 to TRBJ1-1, with D possibly TRBD1 on 5 matching bases. This TCR was recovered from a human donor in a cohort sampled during active COVID-19. The sequenced sample was peripheral blood. The CDR3 bases are TGTGCCATTAAGTTGACAGAGAACACTGAAGCTTTCTTT. Protein product: CAIKLTENTEAFF.